Given below is one T cell receptor (beta chain) in context. This sample is drawn from a study of blood T cell repertoires in COVID-19. Study context: There were acute and convalescent COVID-19 samples, and they came from the United States, Italy and Spain. PBMCs, B-cell-depleted T cells, or T cells were the source of the cDNA or gDNA that made up the material.

Original handling: From reference gene primer amplification, estimates of nucleated cell counts were derived. TCRdb's table, derived via immunoSEQ multiplex PCR, lists solely in-frame clones and lacks some. V, J and clone size were drawn from that table, and D and trimming were deduced from the DNA. The table shows some 90,000 clones, with about 90% occurring only once. Germline V lookup: CDR1 SQVTM, CDR2 ANQGSEA. The CDR3 covers 14 residues. J gave up 8 bases and V 7 bases, and 12 bases lay outside the gene matches. This receptor was identified in a woman older than 75 with active or convalescent COVID-19. The sequencing input was peripheral blood. The V call is TRBV29-1, the J call TRBJ2-1; the match to TRBD1 covers 9 bases. The DNA of the CDR3 is TGCAGCGCATCCGGGGACAGGGTGCGCGATGAGCAGTTCTTC. It specifies CSASGDRVRDEQFF.